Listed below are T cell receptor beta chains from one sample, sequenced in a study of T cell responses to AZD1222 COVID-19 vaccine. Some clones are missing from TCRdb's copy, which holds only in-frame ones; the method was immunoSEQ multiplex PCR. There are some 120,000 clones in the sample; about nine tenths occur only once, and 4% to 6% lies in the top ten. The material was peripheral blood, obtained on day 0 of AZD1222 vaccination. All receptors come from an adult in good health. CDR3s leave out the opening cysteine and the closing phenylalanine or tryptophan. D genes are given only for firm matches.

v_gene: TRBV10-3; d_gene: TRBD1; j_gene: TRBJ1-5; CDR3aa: ATTTGDQPQH
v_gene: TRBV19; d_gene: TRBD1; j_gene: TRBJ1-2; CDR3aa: ASSIGTGGFNYGYT
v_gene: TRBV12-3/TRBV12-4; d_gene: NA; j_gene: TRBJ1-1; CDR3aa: ASSPTRRGAF
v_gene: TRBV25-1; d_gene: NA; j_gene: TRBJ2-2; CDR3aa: ASSEPVGTGELF
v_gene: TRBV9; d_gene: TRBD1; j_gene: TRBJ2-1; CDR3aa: ASSVVGTGRNNEQF
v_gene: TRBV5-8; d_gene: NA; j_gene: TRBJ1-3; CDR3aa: ASSSHHGPKAHGNTIY
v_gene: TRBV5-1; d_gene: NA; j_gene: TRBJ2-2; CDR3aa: ASRPGYTGELF
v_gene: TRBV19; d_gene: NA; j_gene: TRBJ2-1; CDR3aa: ASRELGGRNNEQF
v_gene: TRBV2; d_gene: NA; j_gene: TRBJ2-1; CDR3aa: ASIRGTLYNEQF
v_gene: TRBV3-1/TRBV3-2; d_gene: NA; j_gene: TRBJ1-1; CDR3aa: ASRGLNTEAF
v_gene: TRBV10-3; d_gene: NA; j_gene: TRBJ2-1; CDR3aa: AITASGNEQF
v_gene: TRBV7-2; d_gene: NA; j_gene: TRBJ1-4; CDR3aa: ASSPPTATNEKLF
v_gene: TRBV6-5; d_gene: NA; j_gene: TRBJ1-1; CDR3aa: ASSYIRGDRNEAF
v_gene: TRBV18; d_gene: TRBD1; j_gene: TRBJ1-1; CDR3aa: ASSAGTGLGTEAF
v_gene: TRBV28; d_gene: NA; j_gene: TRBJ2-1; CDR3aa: ASSLSGEQF
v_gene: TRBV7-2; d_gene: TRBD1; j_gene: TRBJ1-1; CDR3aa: ASSYNGQATEAF
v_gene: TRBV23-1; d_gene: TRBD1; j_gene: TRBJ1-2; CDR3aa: ASSHQGQGKTHGYT
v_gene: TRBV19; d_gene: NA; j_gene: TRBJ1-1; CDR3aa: ASSGSVKGPTTEAF
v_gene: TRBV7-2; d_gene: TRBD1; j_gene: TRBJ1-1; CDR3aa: ASSLALQGADTEAF
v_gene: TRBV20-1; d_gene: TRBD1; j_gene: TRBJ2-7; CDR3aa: SASRTGSYEQY
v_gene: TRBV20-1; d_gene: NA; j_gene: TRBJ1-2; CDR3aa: SASTGRNYGYT
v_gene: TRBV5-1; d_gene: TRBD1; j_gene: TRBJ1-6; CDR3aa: ASSLGTGVNSPLH
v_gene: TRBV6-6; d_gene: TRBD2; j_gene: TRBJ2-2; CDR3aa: ASSSSGGTTGELF
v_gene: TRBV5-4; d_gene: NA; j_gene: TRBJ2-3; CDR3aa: ASSPGPTDTQY
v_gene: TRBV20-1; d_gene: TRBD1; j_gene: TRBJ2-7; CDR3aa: STTGKEEQY
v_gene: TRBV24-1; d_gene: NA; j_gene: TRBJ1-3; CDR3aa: ATSVRGQLKTGNTIY
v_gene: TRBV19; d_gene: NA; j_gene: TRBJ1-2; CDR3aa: ASTSTRPGDGYT
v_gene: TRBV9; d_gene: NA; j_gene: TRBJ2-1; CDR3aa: ASSVESGPLNEQF
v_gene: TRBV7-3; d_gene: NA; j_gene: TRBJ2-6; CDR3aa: ASSLTNSISGANVLT
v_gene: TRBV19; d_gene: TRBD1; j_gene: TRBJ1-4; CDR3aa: ASSPSPGQGYEKLF
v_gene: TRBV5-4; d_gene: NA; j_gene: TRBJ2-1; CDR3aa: ASSLTLVNEQF
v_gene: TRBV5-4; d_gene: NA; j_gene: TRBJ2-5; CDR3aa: ASRPAGRGEETQY
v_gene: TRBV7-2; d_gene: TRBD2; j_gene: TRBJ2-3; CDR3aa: ASSLSGGDSDTQY
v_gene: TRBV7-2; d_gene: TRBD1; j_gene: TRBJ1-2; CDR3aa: ASSPVSTGVDHT
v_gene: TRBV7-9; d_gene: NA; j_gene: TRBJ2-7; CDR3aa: ASSLEARTYEQY
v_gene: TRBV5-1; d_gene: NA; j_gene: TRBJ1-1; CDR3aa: ASSLGRGNTEAF
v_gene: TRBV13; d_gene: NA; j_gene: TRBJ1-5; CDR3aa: ASSLDRGGRNQPQH
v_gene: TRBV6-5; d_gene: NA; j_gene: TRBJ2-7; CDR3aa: ASSSPGNRYEQY
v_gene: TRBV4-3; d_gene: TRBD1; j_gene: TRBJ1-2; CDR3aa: ASSQVVTGVNYGYT
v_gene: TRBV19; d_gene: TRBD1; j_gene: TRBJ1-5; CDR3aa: ASDMDREGNQPQH
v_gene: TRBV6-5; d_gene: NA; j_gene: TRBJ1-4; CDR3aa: ASRIETNEKLF
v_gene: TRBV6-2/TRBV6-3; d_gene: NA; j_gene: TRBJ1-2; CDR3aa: ASRPDTTPSNYGYT
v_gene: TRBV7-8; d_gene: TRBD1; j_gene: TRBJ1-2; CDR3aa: ASSPRIRGRTGYGYT
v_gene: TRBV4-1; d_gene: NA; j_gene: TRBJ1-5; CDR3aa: ASRSGINQPQH
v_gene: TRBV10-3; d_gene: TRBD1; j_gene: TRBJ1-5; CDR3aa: AIGTASNQPQH
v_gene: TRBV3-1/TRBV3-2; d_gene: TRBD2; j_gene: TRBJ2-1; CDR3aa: ASSPGGGDEQF
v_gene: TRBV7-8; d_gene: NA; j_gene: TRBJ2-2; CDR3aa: ASSFGSNTGELF
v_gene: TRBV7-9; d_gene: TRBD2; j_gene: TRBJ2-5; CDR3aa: ASSFTSGGFRETQY
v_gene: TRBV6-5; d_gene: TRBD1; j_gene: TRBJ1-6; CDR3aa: ASTEQGVGSPLH